These 22 T cell receptor beta chains came from one sample sequenced in a study of shared clonotypes between healthy human individuals. The table came from immunoSEQ multiplex PCR; TCRdb's copy has only in-frame clones and leaves some out. The sample yields about 960,000 clones, about three quarters seen once. The sample taken for sequencing was memory CD4+ T cells sorted from blood. Subset noted: CD45RA-negative fraction. The receptor set was obtained from a man aged 18-30 years in good health.

In the case of this clone: One junction end disagrees with the germline gene, perhaps due to a read error. J is TRBJ1-2 and V is TRBV20-1; D is unresolved. CDR1 DFQATT and CDR2 SNEGSKA come from the germline V gene (reference sequence). The CDR3 runs to 10 residues. The CDR3 DNA follows: TGCAGTGCTGGACTGACTGCTCCGGCGTTC. This codes for CSAGLTAPAF.

The rearrangement links TRBV5-6 to TRBJ2-5; D unresolved. CDR3 length: 11 amino acids. The V and J ends lost 4 bases and 8 bases respectively, with 9 bases between them. Germline V gene lookup returns CDR1 SGHDT and CDR2 YYEEEE. The CDR3 sequence: CASSTANTQYF. For the CDR3, the DNA is TGTGCCAGCAGCACTGCTAATACCCAGTACTTC. The variable domain in full, with the rest retrieved from reference TRBV5-6 and TRBJ2-5, is DAGVTQSPTHLIKTRGQQVTLRCSPKSGHDTVSWYQQALGQGPQFIFQYYEEEERQRGNFPDRFSGHQFPNYSSELNVNALLLGDSALYLCASSTANTQYFGPGTRLLVL.

The V gene is TRBV18, the J gene TRBJ2-7; 9 bases line up with TRBD1. With V trimmed by 2 bases and J by 6 bases, 8 bases remained unmatched. This CDR3 has 15 amino acids. The germline CDR1 and CDR2 sequences are KGHSH and LQKENI. This chain's CDR3 is CASSPAGQGFSEQYF. In DNA, the CDR3 is TGTGCCAGCTCACCAGCGGGACAGGGTTTCAGCGAGCAGTACTTC.

This chain uses TRBV27 with TRBJ2-3; 8 bases fit TRBD2. Germline trimming cut 8 bases from V and 5 bases from J; bases unmatched to any gene: 6. CDR3 length: 13 residues. Germline V gene data show CDR1 as MNHEY and CDR2 as SMNVEV (reference sequence). CDR3 loop: CASGRLARDTQYF. DNA of the CDR3: TGTGCCAGCGGCCGACTAGCGAGAGATACGCAGTATTTT.

This chain joins TRBV10-2 and TRBJ1-5; D may be TRBD1 (6 bases). Germline V gives CDR1 WSHSY, CDR2 SAAADI. The V end lost 3 bases, the J end lost 3 bases, and 15 bases lay between the germline ends. There are 16 residues in the CDR3. The CDR3 is CASSEGGGTDNQPQHF. CDR3 sequence (DNA): TGCGCCAGCAGTGAAGGGGGAGGGACGGACAATCAGCCCCAGCATTTT.

The chain is built from TRBV27 and TRBJ2-7; D is possibly TRBD1 (6 bases). The length of the CDR3 is 15 residues. Germline-derived CDR1 and CDR2 are MNHEY and SMNVEV (reference sequence). Trimming took 5 bases from V and 0 from J, leaving 14 bases between them. The CDR3 is CASSTDQGSSYEQYF. DNA for the CDR3: TGTGCCAGCAGTACCGACCAGGGGAGCTCCTACGAGCAGTACTTC.

The V call is TRBV5-1, the J call TRBJ2-7, with 11 bases matching TRBD1. The CDR3 runs to 15 residues. From germline, CDR1 is SGHRS and CDR2 YFSETQ. J gave up 3 bases and V 2 bases, and 4 bases lay outside the gene matches. CDR3 nucleotides: TGCGCCAGCAGCTTAGGGACAGGGGGTTACTACGAGCAGTACTTC. Amino acids: CASSLGTGGYYEQYF.

Ten or more counts support this clone. The chain has TRBV18 and TRBJ2-5; no definite D call. CDR3 length: 12 residues. CDR1 is KGHSH and CDR2 is LQKENI in the germline V gene. Trimming left V 2 bases short and J 8 bases short, with 9 bases between. CDR3 loop: CASSPEQNTQYF. In DNA, the CDR3 is TGTGCCAGCTCACCAGAACAAAATACCCAGTACTTC.

V gene TRBV5-6 combines with J gene TRBJ1-2; D call uncertain. V dropped 5 bases and J dropped 13 bases, with 15 bases sitting between them. Looked up from germline, CDR1 is SGHDT and CDR2 is YYEEEE. The CDR3 covers 11 residues. The CDR3 spells CASSSNTGSTF. CDR3 nucleotide sequence: TGTGCCAGCAGTTCGAACACGGGTTCCACCTTC.

This clone was detected a few times. This could be a read error, since a much larger clone is one nucleotide away. Other nucleotide sequences from this sample produce the same CDR3. The rearrangement links TRBV13 to TRBJ2-3, with a tentative D call TRBD2 (6 bases). From germline, CDR1 is PRHDT and CDR2 FYEKMQ (reference sequence). V shed 5 bases and J shed 6 bases, with 6 bases lying between them. The CDR3 consists of 11 residues. In nucleotides, the CDR3 is TGTGCCAGCAGCGGAGGGGATACGCAGTATTTT. Translating it yields CASSGGDTQYF.

CDR3 region: CASSFQGGRTGELFF. The CDR3 bases are TGTGCCAGCAGCTTCCAGGGGGGGCGGACCGGGGAGCTGTTTTTT. The chain couples TRBV11-2 to TRBJ2-2; D assignment may be TRBD1 or TRBD2 (7 bases each). The germline gives CDR1 SGHAT, CDR2 FQNNGV. V lost 3 bases to trimming and J lost 5 bases, with 13 bases between them. The CDR3 runs 15 residues.

V gene TRBV7-9 combines with J gene TRBJ1-2; D not resolved. Germline CDR1 reads SEHNR; CDR2 reads FQNEAQ (reference sequence). V shed 6 bases and J shed 8 bases, with 19 bases lying between them. This CDR3 is built from 14 residues. Here the CDR3 reads CASSRLEGSGGYTF. CDR3 bases: TGTGCCAGCAGTCGATTGGAGGGCTCGGGAGGCTACACCTTC.

The chain has TRBV10-3 and TRBJ2-3, with D perhaps assigned TRBD1 or TRBD2 (5 bases each). This CDR3 contains 15 residues. Per the germline V gene, CDR1 is ENHRY and CDR2 is SYGVKD. V gave up 0 bases and J gave up 7 bases, with 14 bases separating them. The CDR3 region is CAISESGEKSNTQYF. Written as DNA, the CDR3 is TGTGCCATCAGTGAGTCGGGGGAGAAGAGTAATACGCAGTATTTT.

CDR3 in amino acids: CASSQLAGGPSEQYF. CDR3 nucleotide sequence: TGTGCCAGCAGCCAACTAGCGGGAGGGCCGAGCGAGCAGTACTTC. The chain has TRBV7-2 and TRBJ2-7; 13 positions agree with TRBD2. CDR1 and CDR2 (germline): SGHTA, FQGNSA. There are 15 residues in the CDR3. V shed 5 bases and J 6 bases; nucleotides not matched to a gene: 7.

This clone was picked up a small number of times. The chain has TRBV29-1 and TRBJ1-1; D possibly corresponds to TRBD1 (6 bases). The ends were cut back, 4 bases at V and 6 bases at J, with 18 bases in the middle. Germline V gives CDR1 SQVTM, CDR2 ANQGSEA. This CDR3 spans 14 amino acids. The CDR3 loop reads CSVGYRVSGAEAFF. The CDR3 DNA reads TGCAGCGTTGGCTACAGGGTGAGTGGCGCTGAAGCTTTCTTT.

This sequence joins TRBV7-9 and TRBJ2-1; D gene ambiguous. V was pared by 7 bases and J by 9 bases, with 13 bases between. Looked up from germline, CDR1 is SEHNR and CDR2 is FQNEAQ (reference sequence). There are 12 residues in the CDR3. The CDR3 coding sequence is TGTGCCAGCACCGCCCTCGGCATTGAGCAGTTCTTC. Protein: CASTALGIEQFF.

CDR3 loop: CASSSQGSGNEKLFF. The CDR3, as DNA: TGTGCCAGCAGTTCCCAGGGATCCGGAAATGAAAAACTGTTTTTT. This sequence joins TRBV27 and TRBJ1-4, with D possibly being TRBD1 (5 bases). Germline V gene sequence: CDR1 MNHEY, CDR2 SMNVEV (reference sequence). Trimming cost V 4 bases and J 5 bases, with 14 bases left between them. The CDR3 has 15 amino acids.

The chain uses TRBV7-2 and TRBJ2-7; 8 bases align to TRBD1. Losses at the gene ends were 3 bases for V and 3 bases for J; bases not matched to a gene: 4. The CDR3 is 14 residues long. The germline gives CDR1 SGHTA, CDR2 FQGNSA. The CDR3 spells CASSLDRANYEQYF. Here the CDR3 DNA reads TGTGCCAGCAGCTTGGACAGGGCGAACTACGAGCAGTACTTC. The full variable domain, its missing parts supplied by reference TRBV7-2 and TRBJ2-7, is GAGVSQSPSNKVTEKGKDVELRCDPISGHTALYWYRQSLGQGLEFLIYFQGNSAPDKSGLPSDRFSAERTGGSVSTLTIQRTQQEDSAVYLCASSLDRANYEQYFGPGTRLTVT.

The J gene is TRBJ2-5, the V gene TRBV5-1, with D perhaps matching TRBD1 or TRBD2 (5 bases each). V was shortened by 4 bases and J by 4 bases, with 17 bases between the two germline ends. CDR1 and CDR2 from the germline V gene are SGHRS and YFSETQ. The CDR3 sequence is 15 residues long. CDR3 bases: TGCGCCAGCAGCACGATCGTGAGGGGCGGAGAGACCCAGTACTTC. Translation: CASSTIVRGGETQYF.

The chain is built from TRBV28 and TRBJ1-6; D unclear. Germline V gives CDR1 MDHEN, CDR2 SYDVKM. The V end was cut by 2 bases, the J end by 5 bases, with 7 bases between. CDR3 length: 14 residues. CDR3 DNA: TGTGCCAGCAGTTTACCGGAAAATAATTCACCCCTCCACTTT. Its protein product is CASSLPENNSPLHF. The full variable domain, completed using reference TRBV28 and TRBJ1-6, is DVKVTQSSRYLVKRTGEKVFLECVQDMDHENMFWYRQDPGLGLRLIYFSYDVKMKEKGDIPEGYSVSREKKERFSLILESASTNQTSMYLCASSLPENNSPLHFGNGTRLTVT.

The V call is TRBV10-3, the J call TRBJ2-6, with a possible D match to TRBD2 (8 bases). Between the trimmed V and J ends, which lost 2 bases and 4 bases, there was a span of 18 bases. In germline, CDR1 is ENHRY, CDR2 SYGVKD. The CDR3 spans 18 residues. In DNA form, the CDR3 reads TGTGCCATCAGTGAGCGGGACAGCGGGAGAGGAGGGGCCAACGTCCTGACTTTC. Amino acid sequence: CAISERDSGRGGANVLTF.

The chain carries TRBV4-1 and TRBJ1-5; D remains unclear. Germline V gene sequence: CDR1 MGHRA, CDR2 YSYEKL. V was trimmed by 1 base and J by 4 bases, leaving 14 bases between them. The CDR3 extends over 16 amino acids. CDR3 sequence reads: CASSQGRTLTNQPQHF. The CDR3 coding sequence is TGCGCCAGCAGCCAAGGGCGGACTCTTACGAATCAGCCCCAGCATTTT.